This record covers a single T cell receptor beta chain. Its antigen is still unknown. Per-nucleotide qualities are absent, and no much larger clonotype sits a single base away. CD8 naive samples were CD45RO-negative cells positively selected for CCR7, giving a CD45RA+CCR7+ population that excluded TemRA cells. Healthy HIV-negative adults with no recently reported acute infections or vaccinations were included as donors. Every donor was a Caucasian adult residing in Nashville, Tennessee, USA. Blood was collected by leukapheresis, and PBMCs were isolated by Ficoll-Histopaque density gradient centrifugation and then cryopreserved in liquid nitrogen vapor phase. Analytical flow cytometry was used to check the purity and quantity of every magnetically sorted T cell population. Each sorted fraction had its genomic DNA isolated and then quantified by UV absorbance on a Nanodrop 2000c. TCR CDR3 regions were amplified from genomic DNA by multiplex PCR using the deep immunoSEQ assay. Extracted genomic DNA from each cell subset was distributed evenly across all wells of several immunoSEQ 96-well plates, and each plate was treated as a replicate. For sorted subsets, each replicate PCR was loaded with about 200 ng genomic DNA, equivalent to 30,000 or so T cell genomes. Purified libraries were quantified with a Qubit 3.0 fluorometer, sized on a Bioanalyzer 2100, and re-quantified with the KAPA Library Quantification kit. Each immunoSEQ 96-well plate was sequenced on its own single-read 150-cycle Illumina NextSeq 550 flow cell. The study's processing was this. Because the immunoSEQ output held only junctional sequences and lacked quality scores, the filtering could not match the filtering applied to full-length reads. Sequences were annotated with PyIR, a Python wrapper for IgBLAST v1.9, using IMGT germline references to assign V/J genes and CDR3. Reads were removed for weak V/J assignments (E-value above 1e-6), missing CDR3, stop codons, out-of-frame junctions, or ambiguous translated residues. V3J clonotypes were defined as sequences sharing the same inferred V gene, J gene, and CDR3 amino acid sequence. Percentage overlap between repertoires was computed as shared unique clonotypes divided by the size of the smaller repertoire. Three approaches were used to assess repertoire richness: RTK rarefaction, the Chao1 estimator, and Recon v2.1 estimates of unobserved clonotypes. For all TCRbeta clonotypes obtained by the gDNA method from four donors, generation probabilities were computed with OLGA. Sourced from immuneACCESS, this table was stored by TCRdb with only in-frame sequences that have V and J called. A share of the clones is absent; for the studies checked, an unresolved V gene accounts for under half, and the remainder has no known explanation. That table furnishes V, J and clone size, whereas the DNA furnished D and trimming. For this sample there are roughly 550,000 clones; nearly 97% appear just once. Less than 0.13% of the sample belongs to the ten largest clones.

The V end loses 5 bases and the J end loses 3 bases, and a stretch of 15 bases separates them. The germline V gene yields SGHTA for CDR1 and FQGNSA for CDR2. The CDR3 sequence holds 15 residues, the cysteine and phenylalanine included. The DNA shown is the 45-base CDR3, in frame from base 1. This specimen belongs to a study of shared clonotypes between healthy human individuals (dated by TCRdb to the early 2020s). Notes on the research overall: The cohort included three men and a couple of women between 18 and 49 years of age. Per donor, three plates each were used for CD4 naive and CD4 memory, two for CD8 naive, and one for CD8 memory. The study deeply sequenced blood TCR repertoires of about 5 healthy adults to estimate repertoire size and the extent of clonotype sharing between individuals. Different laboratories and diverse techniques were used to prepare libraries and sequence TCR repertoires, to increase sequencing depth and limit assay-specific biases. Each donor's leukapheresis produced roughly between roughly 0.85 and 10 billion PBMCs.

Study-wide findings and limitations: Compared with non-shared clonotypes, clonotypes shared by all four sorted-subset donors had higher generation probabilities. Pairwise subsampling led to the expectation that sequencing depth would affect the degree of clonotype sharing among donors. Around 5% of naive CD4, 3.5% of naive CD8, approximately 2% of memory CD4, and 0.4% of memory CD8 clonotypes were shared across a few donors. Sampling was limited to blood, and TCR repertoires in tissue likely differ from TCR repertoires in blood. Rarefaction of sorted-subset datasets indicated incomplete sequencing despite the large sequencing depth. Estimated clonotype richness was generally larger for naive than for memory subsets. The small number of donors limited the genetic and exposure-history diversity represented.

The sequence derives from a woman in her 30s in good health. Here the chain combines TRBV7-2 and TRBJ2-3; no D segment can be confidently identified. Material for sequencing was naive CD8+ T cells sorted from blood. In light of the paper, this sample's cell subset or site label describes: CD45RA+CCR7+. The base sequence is TGTGCCAGCAGCCCTCCGTCCGGCCTAACAGATACGCAGTATTTT. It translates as CASSPPSGLTDTQYF.